This T cell receptor beta chain was sequenced during a study of response to subunit inactivated influenza vaccine. Germline V gene data show CDR1 as SGHTA and CDR2 as FQGNSA. The CDR3 is 16 residues long. V was cut by 1 base and J by 4 bases, with 15 bases left in between. This clonotype was observed a handful of times. TCRdb passed the RT-PCR reads through MiXCR, listing each CDR3 protein once. The table lists about 620,000 distinct CDR3 sequences, 10% to 12% of them singletons, with around 10% in the top ten. These data also featured in a second study, about T cells expressing NK-cell markers. In that study: Making the TCR beta cDNA relied on 5'RACE template switching with UMIs. From sorted CD3+CD56+NKG2C+, CD3+CD56+NKG2C- and CD3+CD56-NKG2C+ T cells came the TCR beta repertoires. Sorting of alpha-beta TCR T cells alone was achieved in several experiments with an anti-gamma-delta TCR antibody. The CD3+CD56-NKG2C+ fraction of a handful of donors was also led by these clonotypes. It was still unclear whether expanded NKG2C+ T cell clones were HCMV specific.

The rearrangement uses TRBV7-2 and TRBJ2-3; possible D gene TRBD2, 6 bases. The source of this sequence is a man aged 50-59 years who received an inactivated influenza vaccine. The material was PBMCs from blood, obtained on the day of vaccination. This CDR3 reads CASSLDVGSGADTQYF. The CDR3 DNA sequence: TGTGCCAGCAGCTTAGATGTCGGGAGTGGGGCAGATACGCAGTATTTT.